The 21 T cell receptor beta chains given below trace back to one sample, sequenced in a study of Ad26.COV2.S vaccination and SARS-CoV-2 variants (dated by TCRdb to about 2021). Libraries came from the immunoSEQ multiplex PCR assay. TCRdb carries this immuneACCESS record with in-frame sequences only. Its versions omit some clonotypes, under half of them owing to an unresolved V gene in the studies checked, with the rest unexplained. The sample table shows 430,000 or so clones, and 90% are seen once. Over 9% of the sample is taken by the ten largest. This specimen's treatment or condition label, interpreted: roughly 18 received Ad26.COV2.S at low or high dose, single or two shots; about 5 received placebo; per-sample allocation not given. Repertoires of vaccine and placebo recipients were sequenced from samples collected on day 63 after the first injection. The input for sequencing was peripheral blood, taken in a trial of Ad26.COV2.S vaccine versus placebo. These receptors originate from a person between 18 and 59 years old who received the Ad26.COV2.S COVID-19 vaccine or a placebo.

The rearrangement uses TRBV28 and TRBJ2-7; D ambiguous. Germline V lookup: CDR1 MDHEN, CDR2 SYDVKM. The CDR3 spans 12 residues. Trimming stripped 3 bases from V and 4 bases from J, with 7 bases between. DNA of the CDR3: TGTGCCAGCAGTTTCCCGGGTTACGAGCAGTACTTC. Translating it yields CASSFPGYEQYF.

This sequence joins TRBV30 and TRBJ1-5; TRBD1 matches at 7 bases. Germline CDR1 GTSNPN, CDR2 SVGIG (reference sequence). After removal of 3 bases from V and 0 bases from J, the junction contained 5 bases not matched to a gene. The CDR3 is 15 residues long. Here the CDR3 DNA reads TGTGCCTGGAGGACAGGGCCCTATAGCAATCAGCCCCAGCATTTT. Amino acids: CAWRTGPYSNQPQHF. The variable domain in full, completed from reference TRBV30 and TRBJ1-5, reads SQTIHQWPATLVQPVGSPLSLECTVEGTSNPNLYWYRQAAGRGLQLLFYSVGIGQISSEVPQNLSASRPQDRQFILSSKKLLLSDSGFYLCAWRTGPYSNQPQHFGDGTRLSIL.

The chain employs TRBV18 and TRBJ1-2; perhaps TRBD1 as D (5 bases). Germline assignment: CDR1 KGHSH and CDR2 LQKENI. This CDR3 has 15 amino acids. Trimming pared 6 bases from V and 8 bases from J, leaving 22 bases between. Here the CDR3 DNA reads TGTGCCAGCTCCCAAAGGGATATAGACAGTTCCGGCTACACCTTC. Translation: CASSQRDIDSSGYTF.

V is TRBV4-1 and J is TRBJ2-5; tentative D call: TRBD2 (5 bases). In germline, CDR1 is MGHRA, CDR2 YSYEKL. V lost 5 bases, J lost 2 bases, and 9 bases lay in between. The CDR3 extends over 13 amino acids. The CDR3, as DNA: TGCGCCAGCAGCGCCCGACTACAAGAGACCCAGTACTTC. It yields the protein CASSARLQETQYF.

This clone showed up just a few times. The V and J genes are TRBV10-3 and TRBJ1-2; D may be TRBD1 (6 bases). The CDR3 extends over 14 amino acids. The germline V gene has CDR1 ENHRY and CDR2 SYGVKD. Trimming took off 8 bases at V and 4 bases at J, with 17 bases between the two ends. The chain's CDR3 is CAIRTEAFGYGYTF. The CDR3 region has the DNA TGTGCCATCCGGACAGAAGCCTTTGGCTATGGCTACACCTTC.

CDR3 DNA: TGTGCCAGCAGCCGGCATGGGATCGAGCAGTACTTC. Translation gives CASSRHGIEQYF. The rearrangement joins TRBV7-9 to TRBJ2-7; D gene unclear. This CDR3 is 12 amino acids long. V gave up 5 bases and J gave up 6 bases, with 11 bases separating them. Germline CDR1 reads SEHNR; CDR2 reads FQNEAQ (reference sequence). The full variable domain, completed using reference TRBV7-9 and TRBJ2-7, is DTGVSQNPRHKITKRGQNVTFRCDPISEHNRLYWYRQTLGQGPEFLTYFQNEAQLEKSRLLSDRFSAERPKGSFSTLEIQRTEQGDSAMYLCASSRHGIEQYFGPGTRLTVT.

The DNA of the CDR3 is TGCGCCAGCAGCTTAGGGGGGAAGGGGGCTCAAGAGACCCAGTACTTC. It encodes CASSLGGKGAQETQYF. This sequence joins TRBV5-1 and TRBJ2-5, with D maybe TRBD1 (7 bases). V was cut by 2 bases and J by 2 bases, with 16 bases left in between. This CDR3 contains 16 residues. Germline loops: CDR1 SGHRS, CDR2 YFSETQ. Drawing the rest from reference TRBV5-1 and TRBJ2-5, the complete variable domain is KAGVTQTPRYLIKTRGQQVTLSCSPISGHRSVSWYQQTPGQGLQFLFEYFSETQRNKGNFPGRFSGRQFSNSRSEMNVSTLELGDSALYLCASSLGGKGAQETQYFGPGTRLLVL.

The chain is built from TRBV7-2 and TRBJ2-5; 12 bases agree with TRBD2. The CDR3 sequence is 19 residues long. V gave up 1 base and J gave up 5 bases; unmatched junction bases: 14. The germline CDR1 and CDR2 sequences are SGHTA and FQGNSA. For the CDR3, the DNA is TGTGCCAGCAGCTTAGTTGGTCTTCTGACTAGCGGGAGTGATGAGACCCAGTACTTC. This encodes CASSLVGLLTSGSDETQYF.

V is TRBV4-3 and J is TRBJ2-5; D not resolved. The CDR3 length is 14 residues. V was clipped by 1 base and J by 4 bases, with 10 bases between them. Germline-derived CDR1 and CDR2 are LGHNA and YSLEER. The CDR3 nucleotides are TGCGCCAGCAGCCAAGCGGCAGTTTCAGAGACCCAGTACTTC. It encodes CASSQAAVSETQYF.

This clone was counted only a few times. The rearrangement joins TRBV3-1 (or the pseudogene TRBV3-2) to TRBJ1-1; TRBD1 matches 9 bases. J was trimmed by 8 bases and V by 0 bases; bases with no gene match: 1. From germline, CDR1 is LGHDT and CDR2 YNNKEL (reference sequence). This CDR3 has 13 residues. This CDR3 is CASSQEGTGEAFF. The CDR3 bases are TGTGCCAGCAGCCAAGAAGGGACAGGGGAAGCTTTCTTT.

V usage is TRBV4-3 and J usage is TRBJ2-7; D is perhaps TRBD1 (5 bases). Deletions cut 1 base from V and 2 bases from J, with 9 bases between. Looked up from germline, CDR1 is LGHNA and CDR2 is YSLEER. There are 14 residues in the CDR3. As DNA, the CDR3 is TGCGCCAGCAGCCAAGGGTCGGACACCTACGAGCAGTACTTC. This translates into CASSQGSDTYEQYF.

The chain joins TRBV27 to TRBJ2-2; no clear D. Germline V gene lookup returns CDR1 MNHEY and CDR2 SMNVEV (reference sequence). Trimming pared 3 bases from V and 4 bases from J, leaving 12 bases between. CDR3 size: 15 residues. In nucleotides, the CDR3 is TGTGCCAGCAGTTTGATGGGTACGGTCACCGGGGAGCTGTTTTTT. Translated: CASSLMGTVTGELFF.

The chain couples TRBV5-1 to TRBJ2-2, with 7 bases identical to TRBD1. After removal of 4 bases from V and 3 bases from J, the junction contained 3 bases not matched to a gene. This CDR3 region has 14 residues. Germline V gives CDR1 SGHRS, CDR2 YFSETQ. CDR3 bases: TGCGCCAGCAGCGGGGGACAGTACACCGGGGAGCTGTTTTTT. This sequence encodes CASSGGQYTGELFF.

J is TRBJ2-1 and V is TRBV5-8, with D tentatively TRBD1 (6 bases). Trimming stripped 4 bases from V and 3 bases from J, with 11 bases between. The CDR3 has 14 residues. Germline CDR1 and CDR2: SGHTS and YDEGEE. In DNA form, the CDR3 reads TGTGCCAGCAGCCGGGACACCAACTACAATGAGCAGTTCTTC. Encoded protein: CASSRDTNYNEQFF. The whole variable domain, remainder taken from reference TRBV5-8 and TRBJ2-1, is EAGVTQSPTHLIKTRGQQATLRCSPISGHTSVYWYQQALGLGLQFLLWYDEGEERNRGNFPPRFSGRQFPNYSSELNVNALELEDSALYLCASSRDTNYNEQFFGPGTRLTVL.

V gene TRBV6-1 combines with J gene TRBJ1-1; 8 positions match TRBD1. Losses at the gene ends were 3 bases for V and 11 bases for J; bases not matched to a gene: 5. Germline-derived CDR1 and CDR2 are MNHNS and SASEGT. This CDR3 is built from 12 residues. The CDR3 here is CASSDRQGTAFF. DNA of the CDR3: TGTGCCAGCAGTGACCGACAGGGGACCGCTTTCTTT.

This chain links TRBV12-3 or TRBV12-4 with TRBJ2-7; D possibly corresponds to TRBD2 (5 bases). Trimming shortened V by 6 bases and J by 2 bases, and 8 bases separated the two germline ends. There are 12 residues in the CDR3. CDR3 sequence reads: CASRSGAYEQYF. CDR3 sequence (DNA): TGTGCCAGCAGATCCGGGGCCTACGAGCAGTACTTC.

This chain links TRBV7-6 with TRBJ2-7; 8 bases fit TRBD2. This CDR3 has 14 residues. The germline V gene has CDR1 SGHVS and CDR2 FNYEAQ. Trimming removed 2 bases from V and 5 bases from J; junction bases left unmatched: 5. CDR3: CASSLQAGANEQYF. The CDR3 DNA reads TGTGCCAGCAGCTTACAAGCGGGAGCCAACGAGCAGTACTTC.

This rearrangement joins TRBV5-1 to TRBJ2-6, with 7 bases aligning to TRBD1. CDR1 and CDR2 (germline): SGHRS, YFSETQ. V was clipped by 3 bases and J by 3 bases; unmatched bases: 9. CDR3 length equals 17 residues. The CDR3 spells CASSSAGTVFGANVLTF. The DNA of the CDR3 is TGCGCCAGCAGCTCCGCCGGGACAGTCTTTGGGGCCAACGTCCTGACTTTC.

This chain uses TRBV2 with TRBJ1-6; a possible D gene is TRBD1 (5 bases). Trimming stripped 6 bases from V and 14 bases from J, with 26 bases between. Germline loops: CDR1 SNHLY, CDR2 FYNNEI. This CDR3 is 16 amino acids long. This chain's CDR3 is CASRADSGQMIPALHF. DNA of the CDR3: TGTGCCAGCAGAGCAGACAGCGGACAAATGATACCGGCCCTCCACTTT.

The V gene is TRBV19, the J gene TRBJ2-7, with 9 bases lining up with TRBD2. This CDR3 is 15 amino acids long. Germline V CDR1 and CDR2: LNHDA, SQIVND (reference sequence). Losses at the gene ends were 2 bases for V and 3 bases for J; bases not matched to a gene: 5. The CDR3 DNA is TGTGCCAGTAGTATAAACCCTAGCGGGGTCTACGAGCAGTACTTC. This gives the protein CASSINPSGVYEQYF. Looking up the rest from reference TRBV19 and TRBJ2-7 gives the full variable domain: DGGITQSPKYLFRKEGQNVTLSCEQNLNHDAMYWYRQDPGQGLRLIYYSQIVNDFQKGDIAEGYSVSREKKESFPLTVTSAQKNPTAFYLCASSINPSGVYEQYFGPGTRLTVT.

The V and J genes are TRBV9 and TRBJ1-1, with 8 bases matching TRBD1. The CDR3 is made up of 13 amino acids. J lost 4 bases, V lost 4 bases, and 3 bases had no gene match. Germline CDR1 reads SGDLS; CDR2 reads YYNGEE. The CDR3: CASSPGTGTEAFF. CDR3 in DNA: TGTGCCAGCAGCCCCGGGACAGGCACTGAAGCTTTCTTT.